The 25 T cell receptor beta chains below come from one sample, sequenced in a study of cytomegalovirus exposure and HLA in healthy donors. The repertoire was sequenced with immunoSEQ multiplex PCR; TCRdb's copy has only in-frame clones and lacks some. In the table there are 55,000 to 65,000 clones, approximately 96% of which are singletons. Material for sequencing was PBMCs. The receptors originated from a man between 18 and 35 years old in good health and CMV-seronegative.

The chain uses TRBV5-1 and TRBJ2-7; TRBD2 aligns across 8 bases. J was trimmed by 6 bases and V by 6 bases; bases with no gene match: 8. The germline CDR1 and CDR2 sequences are SGHRS and YFSETQ. The CDR3 has 13 amino acids. CDR3 sequence: CASNEAGVPEQYF. CDR3 DNA sequence: TGCGCCAGCAACGAAGCGGGAGTTCCCGAGCAGTACTTC. Using reference TRBV5-1 and TRBJ2-7 for the parts outside the CDR3, the full variable domain is KAGVTQTPRYLIKTRGQQVTLSCSPISGHRSVSWYQQTPGQGLQFLFEYFSETQRNKGNFPGRFSGRQFSNSRSEMNVSTLELGDSALYLCASNEAGVPEQYFGPGTRLTVT.

This chain joins TRBV5-1 and TRBJ2-1; 8 nucleotides match TRBD2. CDR3 length equals 15 residues. V was clipped by 1 base and J by 10 bases; unmatched bases: 10. Looked up from germline, CDR1 is SGHRS and CDR2 is YFSETQ. CDR3 DNA sequence: TGCGCCAGCAGCTTGTACAGCGGGAGTCTTTTGGAGCAGTTCTTC. As protein: CASSLYSGSLLEQFF.

The J gene is TRBJ2-1, the V gene TRBV7-6, with D tentatively TRBD2 (6 bases). Between the trimmed V and J ends, which lost 1 base and 6 bases, there was a span of 16 bases. This CDR3 region has 16 residues. Germline values: CDR1 SGHVS, CDR2 FNYEAQ. In DNA form, the CDR3 reads TGTGCCAGCAGCTTAGGGCGGGAACTTTTTGGCAATGAGCAGTTCTTC. This encodes CASSLGRELFGNEQFF. Drawing the rest from reference TRBV7-6 and TRBJ2-1, the complete variable domain is GAGVSQSPRYKVTKRGQDVALRCDPISGHVSLYWYRQALGQGPEFLTYFNYEAQQDKSGLPNDRFSAERPEGSISTLTIQRTEQRDSAMYRCASSLGRELFGNEQFFGPGTRLTVL.

The gene calls are TRBV4-1 and TRBJ1-1, with 9 bases fitting TRBD1. The germline V gene encodes CDR1 MGHRA and CDR2 YSYEKL. This CDR3 is 15 amino acids long. V shed 1 base and J 2 bases; nucleotides not matched to a gene: 2. The CDR3 nucleotides read TGCGCCAGCAGCCAAGCACAGGGGGCAAACACTGAAGCTTTCTTT. Translation: CASSQAQGANTEAFF.

The chain combines TRBV9 with TRBJ1-1; 11 bases agree with TRBD1. The CDR3 covers 15 residues. Looked up from germline, CDR1 is SGDLS and CDR2 is YYNGEE. The J segment lost 1 base and the V segment lost 5 bases, leaving 4 bases of the junction unmatched. In DNA form, the CDR3 reads TGTGCCAGCAGACCCGGGACAGGGGGGAACACTGAAGCTTTCTTT. Protein product: CASRPGTGGNTEAFF.

The J gene is TRBJ1-1, the V gene TRBV9; D possibly corresponds to TRBD1 (6 bases). The CDR3 loop spans 15 amino acids. Trimming took 4 bases from V and 2 from J, leaving 15 bases between them. Germline V gives CDR1 SGDLS, CDR2 YYNGEE. The chain's CDR3 is CASSPNSDSNTEAFF. CDR3 nucleotides: TGTGCCAGCAGCCCGAACTCGGACAGCAACACTGAAGCTTTCTTT.

V gene TRBV19 combines with J gene TRBJ2-2, with D maybe TRBD2 (6 bases). V was trimmed by 4 bases and J by 3 bases, leaving 12 bases between them. The CDR3 has 15 amino acids. Germline V lookup: CDR1 LNHDA, CDR2 SQIVND (reference sequence). Here the CDR3 reads CASSTVRDYTGELFF. As DNA, the CDR3 is TGTGCCAGTAGTACGGTACGGGACTACACCGGGGAGCTGTTTTTT.

This rearrangement joins TRBV10-3 to TRBJ2-7; 7 bases match TRBD2. The junction had 10 bases not matched to a gene; V was cut back by 7 bases and J by 4 bases. The CDR3 totals 14 residues. Germline V gene sequence: CDR1 ENHRY, CDR2 SYGVKD. The CDR3, as DNA: TGTGCCATCAAACCCGGGACTACACCATACGAGCAGTACTTC. Encoded protein: CAIKPGTTPYEQYF.

This chain links TRBV28 with TRBJ2-3; tentatively, D is TRBD2 (6 bases). Germline assignment: CDR1 MDHEN and CDR2 SYDVKM. There are 14 residues in the CDR3. Trimming shortened V by 1 base and J by 6 bases, and 11 bases separated the two germline ends. The CDR3 loop reads CASSLSTSTDTQYF. The CDR3 coding sequence is TGTGCCAGCAGTTTATCGACTAGTACTGATACGCAGTATTTT.

This clone appeared a single time. V is TRBV7-8 and J is TRBJ2-5, with TRBD2 identical over 12 bases. After removal of 0 bases from V and 7 bases from J, the junction contained 15 bases not matched to a gene. From germline, CDR1 is SGHVS and CDR2 FQNEAQ. CDR3 length equals 19 residues. Written as DNA, the CDR3 is TGTGCCAGCAGCTTAGCGAGAGACCGGACTAGCGGGAATCGTAGGACCCAGTACTTC. Its translation is CASSLARDRTSGNRRTQYF.

The chain uses TRBV4-3 and TRBJ2-2; D perhaps matches TRBD1 (5 bases). Germline CDR1 and CDR2: LGHNA and YSLEER. The CDR3 consists of 14 residues. V lost 2 bases and J lost 1, with 5 bases in between. The CDR3 coding sequence is TGCGCCAGCAGCCAAACAGGGAACACCGGGGAGCTGTTTTTT. Translating it yields CASSQTGNTGELFF.

The genes are TRBV28 and TRBJ1-5; 8 positions agree with TRBD1. Germline V CDR1 and CDR2: MDHEN, SYDVKM. Trimming at V came to 6 bases and at J to 5 bases, leaving 6 bases not matched to a gene. The CDR3 has 14 amino acids. The chain's CDR3 is CASSPRTGHQPQHF. Written as DNA, the CDR3 is TGTGCCAGCAGCCCGCGGACAGGGCATCAGCCCCAGCATTTT.

The CDR3 loop reads CATRSQGMNTEAFF. The CDR3 region has the DNA TGTGCCACCAGGTCACAGGGGATGAACACTGAAGCTTTCTTT. The V call is TRBV15, the J call TRBJ1-1; 7 bases are a match to TRBD1. V lost 6 bases and J lost 0; bases outside the gene matches: 4. Germline CDR1 and CDR2: LNHNV and YYDKDF (reference sequence). CDR3 length equals 14 residues.

The chain joins TRBV9 to TRBJ1-1, with 8 bases aligning to TRBD1. This CDR3 is 12 amino acids long. The germline V gene encodes CDR1 SGDLS and CDR2 YYNGEE. Trimming removed 4 bases from V and 8 bases from J; junction bases left unmatched: 4. The CDR3 loop reads CASSFGDREAFF. DNA for the CDR3: TGTGCCAGCAGCTTTGGGGACAGGGAAGCTTTCTTT.

The chain couples TRBV7-9 to TRBJ2-1; TRBD1 matches 7 bases. Per the germline V gene, CDR1 is SEHNR and CDR2 is FQNEAQ (reference sequence). V was pared by 6 bases and J by 1 base, with 12 bases of the junction left unmatched. The CDR3 has 17 residues. The CDR3 DNA is TGTGCCAGCAGAGCCCCGGAACAGGGGATGTCCTACAATGAGCAGTTCTTC. Amino acids: CASRAPEQGMSYNEQFF.

V is TRBV5-1 and J is TRBJ1-2; D is unclear. This CDR3 region has 18 residues. The germline V gene has CDR1 SGHRS and CDR2 YFSETQ. V lost 0 bases, J lost 3 bases, and 21 bases lay in between. In DNA, the CDR3 is TGCGCCAGCAGCTTGGGGGCGAATGTGAGGCGGGTACACTATGGCTACACCTTC. This sequence encodes CASSLGANVRRVHYGYTF.

V gene TRBV27 combines with J gene TRBJ2-1, with D perhaps TRBD2 (5 bases). V was cut by 3 bases and J by 7 bases, with 16 bases left in between. The length of the CDR3 is 15 residues. Germline assignment: CDR1 MNHEY and CDR2 SMNVEV (reference sequence). The CDR3, as DNA: TGTGCCAGCAGTTTCTTCGGAGCAGGACTTAATGAGCAGTTCTTC. This translates into CASSFFGAGLNEQFF.

This clone was observed a single time. DNA for the CDR3: TGTGCCAGCAGTTTCGAGGTACAGGGTGTAATTTCTGGAAACACCATATATTTT. Translated: CASSFEVQGVISGNTIYF. The chain has TRBV28 and TRBJ1-3; D may be TRBD1 (6 bases). Trimming cost V 3 bases and J 1 base, with 19 bases left between them. This CDR3 comprises 18 residues. CDR1 is MDHEN and CDR2 is SYDVKM in the germline V gene.

V is TRBV6-6 and J is TRBJ2-7; 11 bases align to TRBD1. The CDR3 runs 14 residues. From germline, CDR1 is MNHNY and CDR2 SVGAGI (reference sequence). The V gene end was trimmed by 10 bases and the J gene end by 4 bases; junction bases not matched to a gene: 9. The CDR3 protein is CATRLGQGGYEQYF. The CDR3 coding sequence is TGTGCCACCCGGCTGGGACAGGGGGGGTACGAGCAGTACTTC.

This sequence joins TRBV19 and TRBJ2-3, with TRBD2 matching 8 bases. CDR1 is LNHDA and CDR2 is SQIVND in the germline V gene (reference sequence). CDR3 length: 16 residues. The J segment lost 1 base and the V segment lost 1 base, leaving 4 bases of the junction unmatched. The CDR3 protein is CASSIGGSGGTDTQYF. As DNA, the CDR3 is TGTGCCAGTAGTATAGGAGGTAGCGGGGGCACAGATACGCAGTATTTT.

This chain uses TRBV6-1 with TRBJ1-4; D is uncertain. CDR1 and CDR2 (germline): MNHNS, SASEGT. The V and J ends lost 4 bases and 0 bases respectively, with 9 bases between them. The CDR3 length is 15 residues. CDR3 region: CASSAGLSTNEKLFF. CDR3 DNA: TGTGCCAGCAGTGCAGGACTGTCAACTAATGAAAAACTGTTTTTT.

The chain couples TRBV28 to TRBJ2-6; 7 bases are a match to TRBD1. This CDR3 comprises 17 residues. The germline gives CDR1 MDHEN, CDR2 SYDVKM. V dropped 3 bases and J dropped 2; count of bases not matched to a gene: 7. CDR3 nucleotide sequence: TGTGCCAGCAGTTTCCCCCACAGGGGAACTGGGGCCAACGTCCTGACTTTC. The encoded protein is CASSFPHRGTGANVLTF.

This clone has just one count. The chain is built from TRBV20-1 and TRBJ2-1; tentatively, D is TRBD1 (5 bases). Germline values: CDR1 DFQATT, CDR2 SNEGSKA (reference sequence). The CDR3 length is 11 residues. V was cut by 6 bases and J by 5 bases, with 8 bases left in between. DNA for the CDR3: TGCAGTGCACCACAGGACAATGAGCAGTTCTTC. The encoded protein is CSAPQDNEQFF.

V gene TRBV25-1 combines with J gene TRBJ2-2; D may be TRBD2 (6 bases). Per germline, CDR1 MGHDK and CDR2 SYGVNS. V was cut by 6 bases and J by 4 bases, with 18 bases left in between. CDR3 length: 16 amino acids. The CDR3 sequence: CASRVNPGVGTGELFF. The CDR3 bases are TGTGCCAGCAGAGTCAACCCGGGGGTCGGCACCGGGGAGCTGTTTTTT.

This chain connects TRBV11-3 to TRBJ2-5; tentative D call: TRBD1 (6 bases). Trimming pared 5 bases from V and 5 bases from J, leaving 15 bases between. CDR3 size: 14 residues. Germline V gene lookup returns CDR1 SGHNT and CDR2 YENEEA. CDR3 amino acids: CASSPAGVGETQYF. DNA of the CDR3: TGTGCCAGCAGCCCCGCAGGGGTTGGGGAGACCCAGTACTTC.